This T cell receptor beta chain was identified during a study of a mutant IDH1 vaccine in newly diagnosed glioma. For the study at large: Antecedent treatment encompassed radiotherapy, temozolomide, or their combination; the majority received both. Study-wide results and limits: Immune responses arising from the vaccine appeared in about 94% of patients. Pseudoprogression looked unconnected to shifts in top peripheral T cell clonotypes.

The CDR3 covers 12 residues. CDR1 is PRHDT, CDR2 FYEKMQ, per germline (reference sequence). Trimming shortened V by 5 bases and J by 0 bases, and 3 bases separated the two germline ends. Time point described: week 35, safety follow-up. The study gave 300 ug of mutant IDH1 20-mer peptide per vaccine dose, with topical imiquimod. In weeks 1, 3, 5, 7, 11, 15, 19 and 23, patients were vaccinated. A remark on this clone: What it recognizes is unknown.

Assay used: immunoSEQ multiplex PCR; TCRdb lists only in-frame clones, some missing. Seen here are about 64,000 clones, roughly 71% observed once, and the top ten hold 4.7%. The sequenced sample was PBMCs, obtained from a glioma patient whose treatment included an IDH1 peptide vaccine. The chain recombines TRBV13 with TRBJ2-3, with D unclear. This clonotype was sampled from a man in his fifties or sixties with glioma. This CDR3 reads CASSVSTDTQYF. CDR3 coding DNA: TGTGCCAGCAGCGTTAGCACAGATACGCAGTATTTT.